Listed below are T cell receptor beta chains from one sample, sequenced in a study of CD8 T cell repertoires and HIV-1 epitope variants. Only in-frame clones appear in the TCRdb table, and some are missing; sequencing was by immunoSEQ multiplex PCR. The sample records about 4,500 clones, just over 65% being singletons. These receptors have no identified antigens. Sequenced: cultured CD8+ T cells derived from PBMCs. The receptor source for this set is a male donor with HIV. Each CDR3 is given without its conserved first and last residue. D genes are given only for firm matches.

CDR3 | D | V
ASSLEGYSNQPQH | NA | TRBV7-2
ASNTEGGSGSGVEQY | TRBD2 | TRBV2
ASSITVNYEQY | NA | TRBV19
ASSSAGIDQETQY | NA | TRBV27
AISDQEETQY | NA | TRBV10-3
ASSFPGLTTYSNQPQH | NA | TRBV28
ASSPQGTEAF | NA | TRBV9
ASSLEWESTIQETQY | NA | TRBV7-6
ASSFEQGAAQPQH | TRBD1 | TRBV28
ASSYSGSTEQY | TRBD2 | TRBV6-5
ASSLVEIVGEQY | NA | TRBV5-6
ASSDQGSSYEQY | NA | TRBV6-1
ASSLDTNSANEKLF | NA | TRBV7-2
ATGGGRETQY | TRBD2 | TRBV15
ASRGGTGVYNEQF | TRBD1 | TRBV5-1
ASSLASGGAVEQF | TRBD2 | TRBV27
SVELGGRIHNEQF | TRBD2 | TRBV29-1
ASSLSDSTKDIQY | NA | TRBV7-6
ASSSPGPNQPQH | NA | TRBV7-9
ASSYLGTAYEQY | NA | TRBV7-2
ASSLQGNTEAF | NA | TRBV19
ASSYTGVLLT | TRBD1 | TRBV7-9
ASSVSGQGTHEQY | TRBD1 | TRBV9
ASSFSSGGQETQY | TRBD2 | TRBV5-5
ASSSGQGIFPGELF | NA | TRBV5-6
ASSPDRTPYNEQF | NA | TRBV6-5
ASSFIPDLDTQY | NA | TRBV28
ASSLDSSGANVLT | NA | TRBV5-1
ASSVGISGGGNEQF | TRBD2 | TRBV9
ATSRATLAGDSYEQY | TRBD2 | TRBV15
ASSQEVQMNTEAF | NA | TRBV4-1
ASSLRGNTEAF | NA | TRBV7-8
ASSLGGAGAF | NA | TRBV5-4
ASSSRTGLSYEQY | TRBD1 | TRBV7-2
ASSYLDMNTEAF | NA | TRBV6-6
ASAIQGGDTEAF | TRBD1 | TRBV28
ASSYLLRGNTEAF | NA | TRBV13
ASSSDSYNEQF | NA | TRBV7-9
ASSASGGSEKLF | NA | TRBV5-8
ASSSATTGDGYT | NA | TRBV13
ATQTGSYNEQF | NA | TRBV6-5
ASSFSTNYGYT | NA | TRBV28
ASSLTSGSDEQY | TRBD2 | TRBV28
ASSLHPVGDTWNTEAF | NA | TRBV11-2
ASSQAYPVPYNEQF | NA | TRBV4-3
ASSAGTGNYEQY | TRBD1 | TRBV9
ASSFGTGSYEQY | TRBD1 | TRBV5-4
ASSRSQGSYNEQF | NA | TRBV4-1
ATRLAGGLGTDTQY | TRBD2 | TRBV2
ASSQVHRAGQPQH | NA | TRBV4-1
ASSSPVDTEAF | NA | TRBV5-1
AMTSGTARFAEAF | TRBD1 | TRBV10-3
ASTQWGTEAF | NA | TRBV28
ASSLSRAYGDTQY | NA | TRBV27
ASSLRTSETGRYEQY | NA | TRBV27
ASSQEAGKGNTIY | NA | TRBV4-3
ASSQEQYNEQF | NA | TRBV4-1
ASRSQLAGLIPNYEQY | TRBD2 | TRBV2
AWSIGLAGATDTQY | TRBD2 | TRBV30